This T cell receptor beta chain was recovered during a study of blood T cells in healthy people across ages. CDR3 length: 13 residues. Trimming stripped 5 bases from V and 5 bases from J, with 16 bases between. CDR1 SQVTM and CDR2 ANQGSEA come from the germline V gene. Combining a sample-barcoded 5' primer with a J-beta primer mix, a second PCR ran for about 7 to 11 cycles. TCRdb reprocessed the 5' RACE reads via MiXCR and lists one record per CDR3 protein. The sample includes approximately 780,000 distinct CDR3 sequences, roughly 24% of them seen just once. Separately, the same data were catalogued under a study of T cells of mothers and their children. That report notes: Related mother-child pairs showed slightly higher but non-significant overlap than unrelated pairs.

This receptor was obtained from a boy aged 5-17 years in good health. The specimen was blood. The rearrangement links TRBV29-1 to TRBJ2-7, with D perhaps being TRBD1 or TRBD2 (5 bases each). The CDR3 nucleotides read TGCAGCGTTAGGGGACGTCTGGGGGACGAGCAGTACTTC. Its translation is CSVRGRLGDEQYF.